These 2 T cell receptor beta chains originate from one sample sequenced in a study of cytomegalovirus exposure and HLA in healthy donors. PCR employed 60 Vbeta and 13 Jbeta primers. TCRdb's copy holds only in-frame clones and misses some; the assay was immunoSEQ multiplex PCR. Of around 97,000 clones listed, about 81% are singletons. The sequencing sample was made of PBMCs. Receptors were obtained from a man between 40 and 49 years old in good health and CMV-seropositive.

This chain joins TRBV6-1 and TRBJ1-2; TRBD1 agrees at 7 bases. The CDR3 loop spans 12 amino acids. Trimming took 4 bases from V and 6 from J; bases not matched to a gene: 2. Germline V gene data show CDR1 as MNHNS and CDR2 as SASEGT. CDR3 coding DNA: TGTGCCAGCAGTGCCGGACAGGATGGCTACACCTTC. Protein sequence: CASSAGQDGYTF.

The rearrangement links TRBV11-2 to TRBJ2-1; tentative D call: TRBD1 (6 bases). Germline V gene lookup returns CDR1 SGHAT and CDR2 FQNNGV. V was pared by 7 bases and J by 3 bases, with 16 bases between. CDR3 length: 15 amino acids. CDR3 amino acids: CASTPSRGVYNEQFF. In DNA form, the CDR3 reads TGTGCCAGCACCCCGTCCAGGGGCGTCTACAATGAGCAGTTCTTC.